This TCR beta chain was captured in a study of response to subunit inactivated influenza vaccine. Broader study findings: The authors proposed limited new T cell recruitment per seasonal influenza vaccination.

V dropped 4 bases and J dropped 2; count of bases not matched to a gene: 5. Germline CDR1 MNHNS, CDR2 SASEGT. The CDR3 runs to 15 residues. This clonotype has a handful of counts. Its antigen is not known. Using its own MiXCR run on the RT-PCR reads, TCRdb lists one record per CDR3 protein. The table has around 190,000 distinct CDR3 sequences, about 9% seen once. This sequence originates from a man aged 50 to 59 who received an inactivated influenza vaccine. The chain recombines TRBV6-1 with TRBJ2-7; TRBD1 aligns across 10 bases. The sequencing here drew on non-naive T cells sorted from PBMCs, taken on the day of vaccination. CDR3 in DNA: TGTGCCAGCAGTGCCCCCGGGACAGGGGCCTACGAGCAGTACTTC. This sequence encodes CASSAPGTGAYEQYF.